This entry describes one T cell receptor beta chain. The antigen is not known. V was trimmed by 6 bases and J by 2 bases, leaving 17 bases between them. The germline V gene has CDR1 DFQATT and CDR2 SNEGSKA (reference sequence). CDR3 length: 15 amino acids. Scientists made TCR beta libraries using quantitative 5'-RACE with molecular barcodes. TCRdb re-analysed the 5' RACE reads in MiXCR, keeping a single row per CDR3 protein. Of about 700,000 distinct CDR3 sequences in the sample, over 15% were seen once. The sample is drawn from a study of CD8 T cells in ankylosing spondylitis. Study outcomes and limitations: Characteristic of ankylosing spondylitis blood, it appeared, was a TCR beta motif comprising roughly eight highly homologous variants. Disease-associated clones were CD8+ and fairly uncommon in peripheral blood. Before this, some motif variants had been reported in reactive arthritis synovial fluid and blood. Reported data indicate significant enrichment of disease-linked clones within matched ankylosing spondylitis synovial fluid.

The specimen sequenced was blood, either unsorted or a sorted T cell fraction (not recorded which). The chain combines TRBV20-1 with TRBJ2-1; D is perhaps TRBD1 or TRBD2 (5 bases each). The receptor comes from a male donor with ankylosing spondylitis. The CDR3 DNA follows: TGCAGTGCCTCCCGGGACCCGACCCCCTACAATGAGCAGTTCTTC. It translates to CSASRDPTPYNEQFF.